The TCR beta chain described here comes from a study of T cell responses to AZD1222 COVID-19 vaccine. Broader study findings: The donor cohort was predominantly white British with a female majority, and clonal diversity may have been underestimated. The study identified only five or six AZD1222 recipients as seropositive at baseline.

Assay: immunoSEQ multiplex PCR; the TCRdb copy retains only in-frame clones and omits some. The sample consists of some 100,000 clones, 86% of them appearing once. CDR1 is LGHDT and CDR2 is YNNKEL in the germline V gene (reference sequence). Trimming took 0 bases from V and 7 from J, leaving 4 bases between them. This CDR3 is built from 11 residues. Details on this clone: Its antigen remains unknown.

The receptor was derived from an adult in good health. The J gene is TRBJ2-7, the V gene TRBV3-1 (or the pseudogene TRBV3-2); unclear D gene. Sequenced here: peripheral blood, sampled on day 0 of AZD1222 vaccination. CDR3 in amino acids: CASSQESEQYF. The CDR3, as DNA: TGTGCCAGCAGCCAAGAGAGTGAGCAGTACTTC.